Listed below are T cell receptor beta chains from one sample, sequenced in a study of blood T cell repertoires in COVID-19. Sequencing was performed with immunoSEQ multiplex PCR; in TCRdb, only in-frame clones are kept and a portion is missing. The data hold a few hundred thousand clones, with 85% to 90% observed a single time. Material for sequencing was PBMCs or T cells enriched from blood (not recorded which). The source is a woman in her twenties or thirties who had recovered from COVID-19. The CDR3 runs from the conserved cysteine through the conserved F or W. Each record gives: clone size, D gene, V gene, J gene, CDR3 DNA, CDR3 protein. The D gene is left open where the match is weak. Rows give clone size only sometimes, using once, few, many, or a class for an expanded clone.

>.|.|TRBV5-1|TRBJ1-1
TGCGCCAGCAGCGCGGGACTTAACACTGAAGCTTTCTTT
CASSAGLNTEAFF
>.|TRBD2|TRBV7-9|TRBJ2-7
TGTGCCAGCAGCTTAGCCGGGACTAGCTTTTACGAGCAGTACTTC
CASSLAGTSFYEQYF
>.|TRBD1|TRBV3-1/TRBV3-2|TRBJ2-7
TGTGCCAGCAGCCAAGCTGGGACAGGGGACTACGAGCAGTACTTC
CASSQAGTGDYEQYF
>once|.|TRBV9|TRBJ2-1
TGTGCCAGCAGCGTAGTGGGGGGGGCACCCTACAATGAGCAGTTCTTC
CASSVVGGAPYNEQFF
>.|TRBD1|TRBV29-1|TRBJ2-7
TGCAGCGTTGCCGACAGGGGAGACGAGCAGTACTTC
CSVADRGDEQYF
>.|.|TRBV7-3|TRBJ2-1
TGTGCCAGCAGCTTACGCCCCTTGTCCCCCCAGCGGCAGGGAGGCAATGAGCAGTTCTTC
CASSLRPLSPQRQGGNEQFF
>few|.|TRBV7-9|TRBJ2-7
TGTGCCAGCAGCTTTCTAGGGGCCGTCTCCTACGAGCAGTACTTC
CASSFLGAVSYEQYF
>.|TRBD2|TRBV7-3|TRBJ2-3
TGTGCCAGCAGCCCTGACACTTCTAGCGGGAGAGATACGCAGTATTTT
CASSPDTSSGRDTQYF
>.|.|TRBV7-3|TRBJ1-1
TGTGCCAGCAGCTTTAGTGCCGGGGGGGTGGTGAACACTGAAGCTTTCTTT
CASSFSAGGVVNTEAFF
>once|TRBD1|TRBV2|TRBJ1-2
TGTGCCAGCAGGGATACAGGGGTTCAGTTGAGTGGCTACACCTTC
CASRDTGVQLSGYTF
>.|.|TRBV12-3/TRBV12-4|TRBJ1-1
TGTGCCAGCAACAACATGGGGAGCTCTGAAGCTTTCTTT
CASNNMGSSEAFF
>.|TRBD2|TRBV10-2|TRBJ2-1
TGCGCCAGCAGTACCGGGACTAGCGTAGACAATGAGCAGTTCTTC
CASSTGTSVDNEQFF
>.|TRBD1|TRBV10-3|TRBJ2-7
TGTGCCATCGCTCCGACAGGGGAATCCTACGAGCAGTACTTC
CAIAPTGESYEQYF
>.|.|TRBV18|TRBJ1-2
TGTGCCAGCTCACCTACGGGTCACAGGGCGGACGGCTACACCTTC
CASSPTGHRADGYTF
>.|TRBD1|TRBV5-5|TRBJ2-2
TGTGCCAGCAGCTTGAGGGACAGGGGACCCTATGGCGGGGAGCTGTTTTTT
CASSLRDRGPYGGELFF
>.|.|TRBV30|TRBJ1-2
TGTGCCTGGAGTGCCCCCCGGACAGCGGAGAACTATGGCTACACCTTC
CAWSAPRTAENYGYTF
>once|TRBD1|TRBV27|TRBJ2-7
TGTGCCAGCAGAAAGCCGGGACAGGGTAGTTACGAGCAGTACTTC
CASRKPGQGSYEQYF
>.|.|TRBV7-3|TRBJ2-7
TGTGCCAGCAGCCGCGAAGACAGTTACGAGCAGTACTTC
CASSREDSYEQYF
>once|TRBD1|TRBV19|TRBJ1-4
TGTGCCAGTAGTAGGGACAGGAGAAATGAAAAACTGTTTTTT
CASSRDRRNEKLFF
>.|.|TRBV27|TRBJ1-5
TGTGCCACATGCGCAGGGCCCAATCAGCCCCAGCATTTT
CATCAGPNQPQHF
>.|TRBD1|TRBV18|TRBJ2-7
TGTGCCAGCTCACCACTTCCGGGACAGGCGAGCTCCTACGAGCAGTACTTC
CASSPLPGQASSYEQYF
>.|TRBD2|TRBV19|TRBJ2-5
TGTGCCAGTAGTATCAGTTCGGGACTAGTCCAAGAGACCCAGTACTTC
CASSISSGLVQETQYF
>.|TRBD1|TRBV7-3|TRBJ1-1
TGTGCCAGCAGCTTGGATGGACAGGACACTGAAGCTTTCTTT
CASSLDGQDTEAFF
>few|.|TRBV19|TRBJ2-1
TGTGCCAGTAGTCTTACGGGAGCTGACTACAATGAGCAGTTCTTC
CASSLTGADYNEQFF
>.|.|TRBV18|TRBJ1-4
TGTGCCAGCTCACCTCCCGCGGTTGACAATGAAAAACTGTTTTTT
CASSPPAVDNEKLFF
>once|TRBD2|TRBV9|TRBJ2-7
TGTGCCAGCAGCCCACTAGCGGGAGCTTCCGAGCAGTACTTC
CASSPLAGASEQYF
>.|TRBD1|TRBV30|TRBJ1-6
TGTGCCTGGAGTGTAACCAGGGACAGTTCACCCCTCCACTTT
CAWSVTRDSSPLHF
>.|.|TRBV18|TRBJ2-1
TGTGCCAGCTCACCAGCCAGGTACAATGAGCAGTTCTTC
CASSPARYNEQFF
>.|TRBD2|TRBV30|TRBJ2-7
TGTGCCTGGAGGGATAGCGGGGGGGCTGACGAGCAGTACTTC
CAWRDSGGADEQYF
>.|TRBD1|TRBV29-1|TRBJ1-4
TGCAGCGTTGAGCAAAGGACAGGGGGGAATGAAAAACTGTTTTTT
CSVEQRTGGNEKLFF
>.|TRBD2|TRBV5-4|TRBJ2-1
TGTGCCAGCAGCAGCGGGACTAGCGGGAACTACAATGAGCAGTTCTTC
CASSSGTSGNYNEQFF
>.|TRBD2|TRBV30|TRBJ2-1
TGTGCCTGGAGTATCGGCGGGGGGCCCTACAATGAGCAGTTCTTC
CAWSIGGGPYNEQFF
>few|TRBD1|TRBV2|TRBJ2-7
TGTGCCAGCAGTGGGTTGGCAGGGGGCTACGAGCAGTACTTC
CASSGLAGGYEQYF
>.|TRBD1|TRBV6-5|TRBJ2-7
TGTGCCAGCAGTCTACGGACAGGGAAAGACGAGCAGTACTTC
CASSLRTGKDEQYF
>.|.|TRBV7-2|TRBJ1-1
TGTGCCAGCAGCAATCCGGGACGGGGGGGGACTGAAGCTTTCTTT
CASSNPGRGGTEAFF
>.|TRBD2|TRBV19|TRBJ2-1
TGTGCCAGTAGTAGGTTAGCGGGAGAGTTGAATGAGCAGTTCTTC
CASSRLAGELNEQFF
>.|TRBD2|TRBV7-2|TRBJ2-3
TGTGCCAGCAGCTTTAAAGCGGGGGACACAGATACGCAGTATTTT
CASSFKAGDTDTQYF
>.|.|TRBV2|TRBJ2-1
TGTGCCAGCAGCGATGACAGGAACTCCTACAATGAGCAGTTCTTC
CASSDDRNSYNEQFF
>.|TRBD1|TRBV5-1|TRBJ2-7
TGCGCCAGCAGCTTAGCCGGAACCGGGACAGGGTACGAGCAGTACTTC
CASSLAGTGTGYEQYF
>.|TRBD1|TRBV18|TRBJ1-3
TGTGCCAGCTCACCCCTCATCCTGACAGGGCTTCATGGAAACACCATATATTTT
CASSPLILTGLHGNTIYF
>.|.|TRBV2|TRBJ1-4
TGTGCCACAGAAGGACAGTTTAATGAAAAACTGTTTTTT
CATEGQFNEKLFF
>.|TRBD2|TRBV4-1|TRBJ2-3
TGCGCCAGCAGCCAAGATCTAGCGGGAGTGGTTGATACGCAGTATTTT
CASSQDLAGVVDTQYF
>.|.|TRBV7-6|TRBJ1-1
TGTGCCAGCAGCTCCGCGGCAGGGGTATTGGGCACTGAAGCTTTCTTT
CASSSAAGVLGTEAFF
>.|.|TRBV11-2|TRBJ1-2
TGTGCCAGCAGCTTAGTATCTGATTCTAGACCCACTAACTATGGCTACACCTTC
CASSLVSDSRPTNYGYTF
>.|.|TRBV6-1|TRBJ2-3
TGTGCCAGCAGTGAGTTTCGTACAGATACGCAGTATTTT
CASSEFRTDTQYF